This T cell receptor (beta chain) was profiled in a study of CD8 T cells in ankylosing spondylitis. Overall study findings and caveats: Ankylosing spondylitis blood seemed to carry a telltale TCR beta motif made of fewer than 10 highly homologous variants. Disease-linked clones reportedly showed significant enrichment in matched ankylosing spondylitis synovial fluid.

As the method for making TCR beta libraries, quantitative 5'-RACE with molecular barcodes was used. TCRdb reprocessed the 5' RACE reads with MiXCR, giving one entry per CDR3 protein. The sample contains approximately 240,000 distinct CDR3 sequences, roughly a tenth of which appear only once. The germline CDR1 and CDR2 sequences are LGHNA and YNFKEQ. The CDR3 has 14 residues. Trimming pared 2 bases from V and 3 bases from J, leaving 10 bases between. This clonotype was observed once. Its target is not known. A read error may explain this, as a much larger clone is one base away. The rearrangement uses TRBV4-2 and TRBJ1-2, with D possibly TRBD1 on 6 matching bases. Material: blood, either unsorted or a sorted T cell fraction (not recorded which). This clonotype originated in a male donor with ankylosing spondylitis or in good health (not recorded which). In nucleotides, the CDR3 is TGTGCCAGCAGCCAATTAGGGGGTGACTATGGCTACACCTTC. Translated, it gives CASSQLGGDYGYTF.